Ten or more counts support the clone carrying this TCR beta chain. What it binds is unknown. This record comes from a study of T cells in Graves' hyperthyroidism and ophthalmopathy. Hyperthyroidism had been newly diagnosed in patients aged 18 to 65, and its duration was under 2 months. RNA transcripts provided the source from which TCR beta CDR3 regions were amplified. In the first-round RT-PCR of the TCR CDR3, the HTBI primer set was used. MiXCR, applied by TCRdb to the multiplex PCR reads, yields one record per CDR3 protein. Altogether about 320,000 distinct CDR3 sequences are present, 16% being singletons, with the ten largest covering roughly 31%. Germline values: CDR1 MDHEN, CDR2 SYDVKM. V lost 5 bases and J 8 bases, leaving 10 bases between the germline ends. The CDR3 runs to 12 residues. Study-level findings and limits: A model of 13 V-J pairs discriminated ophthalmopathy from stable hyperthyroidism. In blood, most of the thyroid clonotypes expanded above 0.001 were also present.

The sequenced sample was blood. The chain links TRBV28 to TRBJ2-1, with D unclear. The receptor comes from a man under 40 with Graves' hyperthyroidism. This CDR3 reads CASSRTFDEQFF. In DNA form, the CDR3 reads TGTGCCAGCAGTCGCACGTTCGATGAGCAGTTCTTC.